The 13 T cell receptor beta chains below come from one sample, sequenced in a study of cytomegalovirus exposure and HLA in healthy donors. PCR employed 60 Vbeta and 13 Jbeta primers. Repertoires were generated with immunoSEQ multiplex PCR, while TCRdb's copy carries only in-frame clones and drops some. The table has about 170,000 clones, 70% to 80% seen once; the top ten hold 0.7% to 0.85%. Sample: PBMCs. These receptors all stem from a female donor in good health and CMV-seronegative.

This clone was counted only a few times. The J gene is TRBJ2-3, the V gene TRBV30, with D hard to call. The germline V gene has CDR1 GTSNPN and CDR2 SVGIG (reference sequence). The germline V and J ends were trimmed by 4 bases and 6 bases, with 8 bases remaining between them. The CDR3 spans 11 residues. The CDR3 loop reads CAWTARDTQYF. The CDR3 coding sequence is TGTGCCTGGACTGCGCGGGATACGCAGTATTTT.

The CDR3 sequence is CASSLGLLALGNEQYF. The CDR3 DNA is TGTGCCAGCAGCCTCGGACTCCTCGCTTTGGGGAACGAGCAGTACTTC. The genes are TRBV7-8 and TRBJ2-7, with a possible D match to TRBD2 (5 bases). CDR3 length: 16 amino acids. Trimming pared 5 bases from V and 5 bases from J, leaving 22 bases between. Germline V gene sequence: CDR1 SGHVS, CDR2 FQNEAQ.

DNA of the CDR3: TGCGCCAGCAGCTTGGGGCACACAGATACGCAGTATTTT. Protein: CASSLGHTDTQYF. The chain uses TRBV5-1 and TRBJ2-3; D ambiguous. The CDR3 is 13 amino acids. Germline V gene data show CDR1 as SGHRS and CDR2 as YFSETQ. V lost 0 bases and J lost 2, with 4 bases in between.

The chain couples TRBV6-5 to TRBJ1-1; no firm D call. Germline lookup yields CDR1 MNHEY and CDR2 SVGAGI. This CDR3 comprises 10 residues. Trimming took 7 bases from V and 10 from J, leaving 10 bases between them. CDR3 sequence (DNA): TGTGCCAGCAACTTTCCGGTAGCTTTCTTT. Its protein product is CASNFPVAFF.

V and J are TRBV29-1 and TRBJ2-5; TRBD2 aligns across 9 bases. The CDR3 has 15 residues. Germline CDR1 is SQVTM and CDR2 is ANQGSEA. After removal of 6 bases from V and 5 bases from J, the junction contained 13 bases not matched to a gene. The CDR3 DNA sequence: TGCAGCGTGGAGGTGGCGGGGGGGTGGGGGGAGACCCAGTACTTC. Protein sequence: CSVEVAGGWGETQYF.

This clone was seen a few times. This rearrangement joins TRBV30 to TRBJ1-4; D is ambiguous. CDR1 GTSNPN and CDR2 SVGIG come from the germline V gene (reference sequence). The V and J ends lost 1 base and 8 bases respectively, with 17 bases between them. This CDR3 region has 15 residues. CDR3 in amino acids: CAWSDPLRSKEKLFF. The CDR3 DNA follows: TGTGCCTGGAGTGACCCCCTTAGGAGCAAGGAAAAACTGTTTTTT.

The rearrangement links TRBV29-1 to TRBJ2-7, with 8 nucleotides matching TRBD1. This CDR3 spans 12 amino acids. CDR1 is SQVTM, CDR2 ANQGSEA, per germline. V lost 4 bases, J lost 5 bases, and 4 bases stayed unmatched. The CDR3 bases are TGCAGCGTTGTACAGGGGGTGGACGAGCAGTACTTC. Translation: CSVVQGVDEQYF.

V gene TRBV29-1 combines with J gene TRBJ1-2; D is possibly TRBD1 (6 bases). The CDR3 runs 14 residues. Germline loops: CDR1 SQVTM, CDR2 ANQGSEA. V lost 0 bases and J 4 bases, leaving 12 bases between the germline ends. CDR3 nucleotide sequence: TGCAGCGTTGAAGACACAGGGCGGACCTATGGCTACACCTTC. Encoded protein: CSVEDTGRTYGYTF.

The J gene is TRBJ2-5, the V gene TRBV7-3; D not certain. With 5 bases removed from V and 5 bases from J, the gap between germline ends came to 15 bases. Germline CDR1 SGHTA, CDR2 FQGTGA. The CDR3 consists of 14 residues. Here the CDR3 DNA reads TGTGCCAGCAGCGCGCGGCCCTTTGGGGAGACCCAGTACTTC. Its translation: CASSARPFGETQYF.

The chain combines TRBV4-3 with TRBJ2-1; TRBD2 matches 8 bases. The V gene end was trimmed by 3 bases and the J gene end by 5 bases; junction bases not matched to a gene: 15. Germline CDR1 LGHNA, CDR2 YSLEER. The CDR3 has 18 residues. The CDR3 bases are TGCGCCAGCAGCCACCGTGCGTGGGCTAGCGGGCCTAACAATGAGCAGTTCTTC. Translating gives CASSHRAWASGPNNEQFF.

The chain links TRBV4-3 to TRBJ2-2; D is perhaps TRBD1 (6 bases). CDR1 LGHNA and CDR2 YSLEER come from the germline V gene. Trimming left V 0 bases short and J 5 bases short, with 10 bases between. The CDR3 spans 15 residues. CDR3 amino acids: CASSQEWGRTGELFF. In DNA, the CDR3 is TGCGCCAGCAGCCAAGAATGGGGGCGGACCGGGGAGCTGTTTTTT.

The V call is TRBV27, the J call TRBJ2-1; TRBD2 agrees at 11 bases. Germline-derived CDR1 and CDR2 are MNHEY and SMNVEV (reference sequence). CDR3 length equals 16 residues. J was trimmed by 3 bases and V by 5 bases; bases with no gene match: 6. CDR3 protein: CASSPTSGNHYNEQFF. The CDR3 DNA is TGTGCCAGCAGTCCGACTAGCGGGAACCACTACAATGAGCAGTTCTTC.

The J gene is TRBJ1-2, the V gene TRBV6-5; maybe TRBD1 (5 bases). CDR1 and CDR2 (germline): MNHEY, SVGAGI. Trimming removed 2 bases at V and 5 bases at J, with 9 bases between. CDR3 length: 13 amino acids. The DNA for the CDR3 is TGTGCCAGCAGTTACGGGCGGGGGTATGGCTACACCTTC. It translates to CASSYGRGYGYTF.